This passage covers 12 T cell receptor beta chains from one sample sequenced in a study of blood T cell repertoires in COVID-19. TCRdb keeps only in-frame clones here, not all; method: immunoSEQ multiplex PCR. Here the sample spans roughly 250,000 clones, about 90% being singletons. What was sequenced was PBMCs or T cells enriched from blood (not recorded which). These receptors came from a woman between 40 and 55 years old with acute COVID-19.

This chain links TRBV5-8 with TRBJ2-3, with 9 nucleotides matching TRBD2. Trimming cost V 2 bases and J 3 bases; bases outside gene matches: 13. Germline V gives CDR1 SGHTS, CDR2 YDEGEE. The CDR3 loop spans 18 amino acids. The CDR3 nucleotides read TGTGCCAGCAGCTTCGGATTGGGCGGGAGGGCCGAGACAGATACGCAGTATTTT. The encoded protein is CASSFGLGGRAETDTQYF.

This chain uses TRBV7-8 with TRBJ2-1; 10 bases line up with TRBD2. The CDR3 is 18 amino acids. Germline values: CDR1 SGHVS, CDR2 FQNEAQ. V lost 0 bases to trimming and J lost 8 bases; unmatched junction nucleotides: 13. The CDR3 reads CASSLAHWEREGPHEQFF. DNA for the CDR3: TGTGCCAGCAGCTTAGCACATTGGGAGCGGGAGGGCCCCCATGAGCAGTTCTTC.

The chain uses TRBV5-4 and TRBJ2-3; 10 nucleotides agree with TRBD2. Trimming removed 3 bases from V and 3 bases from J; junction bases left unmatched: 4. Germline lookup yields CDR1 SGHNT and CDR2 YYREEE (reference sequence). This CDR3 region has 15 residues. CDR3 sequence reads: CASSSPGLATDTQYF. In nucleotides, the CDR3 is TGTGCCAGCAGCTCACCGGGACTAGCGACAGATACGCAGTATTTT.

The rearrangement joins TRBV24-1 to TRBJ2-5; 9 bases fit TRBD1. The CDR3 has 15 residues. Germline V gene sequence: CDR1 KGHDR, CDR2 SFDVKD. V lost 4 bases to trimming and J lost 4 bases; unmatched junction nucleotides: 6. The CDR3 protein is CATSELQGALETQYF. CDR3 nucleotides: TGTGCCACCAGTGAATTACAGGGGGCTCTAGAGACCCAGTACTTC.

This sequence joins TRBV11-2 and TRBJ2-7; tentative D call: TRBD2 (6 bases). Germline lookup yields CDR1 SGHAT and CDR2 FQNNGV. CDR3 length: 15 residues. With 5 bases removed from V and 2 bases from J, the gap between germline ends came to 16 bases. For the CDR3, the DNA is TGTGCCAGCAGCCGGACTAACCTCTTTACCTACGAGCAGTACTTC. Amino acid sequence: CASSRTNLFTYEQYF.

This clone was counted a few times. CDR3 protein: CASRDLSRGETQYF. In DNA form, the CDR3 reads TGCGCCAGCAGGGATCTGAGCAGGGGGGAGACCCAGTACTTC. V gene TRBV10-2 combines with J gene TRBJ2-5; TRBD1 agrees at 7 bases. This CDR3 is built from 14 residues. CDR1 and CDR2 from the germline V gene are WSHSY and SAAADI. Losses at the gene ends were 6 bases for V and 5 bases for J; bases not matched to a gene: 9.

V usage is TRBV5-3 and J usage is TRBJ1-5; D is uncertain. TRBV5-3 is treated as an ORF (open reading frame) with a function not yet certain. This CDR3 has 16 amino acids. Trimming cost V 0 bases and J 0 bases, with 10 bases left between them. CDR3 protein: CARSLGGSYSNQPQHF. The CDR3 DNA follows: TGTGCCAGAAGCTTGGGAGGGTCCTATAGCAATCAGCCCCAGCATTTT.

The chain employs TRBV6-1 and TRBJ1-1; maybe TRBD1 (6 bases). Trimming took off 2 bases at V and 4 bases at J, with 14 bases between the two ends. This CDR3 spans 15 amino acids. Germline V gene lookup returns CDR1 MNHNS and CDR2 SASEGT. The CDR3 protein is CASSESGGVGTEAFF. CDR3 coding DNA: TGTGCCAGCAGTGAATCGGGGGGCGTAGGCACTGAAGCTTTCTTT.

The chain uses TRBV6-5 and TRBJ2-2; TRBD1 aligns across 7 bases. CDR1 and CDR2 (germline): MNHEY, SVGAGI. CDR3 length: 14 residues. After removal of 6 bases from V and 1 base from J, the junction contained 2 bases not matched to a gene. CDR3 loop: CASRRTGNTGELFF. The CDR3, as DNA: TGTGCCAGCAGGAGGACAGGGAACACCGGGGAGCTGTTTTTT.

The chain carries TRBV7-8 and TRBJ2-7; TRBD2 might be the D (6 bases). V dropped 5 bases and J dropped 0 bases, with 14 bases sitting between them. Germline V gene data show CDR1 as SGHVS and CDR2 as FQNEAQ. The CDR3 runs to 15 residues. DNA for the CDR3: TGTGCCAGCAGCCCCGCCGCCGGGAGCTCCTACGAGCAGTACTTC. It translates to CASSPAAGSSYEQYF.

The chain employs TRBV9 and TRBJ2-7, with 9 bases lining up with TRBD2. CDR3 length: 16 residues. The trim removed 0 bases at V and 3 bases at J, leaving 7 bases unmatched. CDR1 and CDR2 from the germline V gene are SGDLS and YYNGEE. The CDR3 here is CASSVGGAGGYYEQYF. CDR3 DNA sequence: TGTGCCAGCAGCGTAGGGGGAGCGGGAGGTTACTACGAGCAGTACTTC.

The sample holds one count of this clone. This chain joins TRBV11-2 and TRBJ1-1, with a possible D match to TRBD1 (6 bases). From germline, CDR1 is SGHAT and CDR2 FQNNGV. CDR3 length: 16 residues. The ends were cut back, 1 base at V and 4 bases at J, with 16 bases in the middle. The CDR3 loop is CASSLGTAGVITEAFF. CDR3 sequence (DNA): TGTGCCAGCAGCTTAGGTACCGCAGGGGTTATCACTGAAGCTTTCTTT.